The clone carrying this TCR beta chain has a count of ten or more. The antigen is undetermined. The donors comprised healthy bone marrow donors. This PCR relied on a set of 60 Vbeta primers and 13 Jbeta primers. Assay used: immunoSEQ multiplex PCR; TCRdb lists only in-frame clones, some missing. The sample yields roughly 200,000 clones, around 77% seen once. Germline V lookup: CDR1 MNHNS, CDR2 SASEGT. The CDR3 consists of 19 residues. J gave up 9 bases and V 0 bases, and 18 bases lay outside the gene matches. This entry comes from a study of cytomegalovirus exposure and HLA in healthy donors. Study results and limitations: Later on, analysis showed that most CMV-associated TCR beta chains appeared to be HLA-restricted. Indistinguishability led to the exclusion of some V segments, TRBV6-2 and TRBV6-3 included.

This chain uses TRBV6-1 with TRBJ2-2; the match to TRBD2 covers 8 bases. The sequence was collected from a man aged 60 to 69 in good health and CMV-seronegative. Sequencing was done on a sample of PBMCs. CDR3 DNA: TGTGCCAGCAGTGAAGCGTCACCGGGACTAGTTGGGGGGTTCCGGGAGCTGTTTTTT. It encodes CASSEASPGLVGGFRELFF.